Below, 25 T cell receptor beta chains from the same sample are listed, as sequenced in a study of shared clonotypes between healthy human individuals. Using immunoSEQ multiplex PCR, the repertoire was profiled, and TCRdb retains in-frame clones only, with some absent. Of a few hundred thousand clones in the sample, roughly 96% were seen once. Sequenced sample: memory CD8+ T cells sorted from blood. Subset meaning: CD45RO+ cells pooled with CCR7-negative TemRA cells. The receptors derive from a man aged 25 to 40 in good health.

In DNA form, the CDR3 reads TGCGCCAGCAGCAAGGAACCGGGACAGGGGTACGAGCAGTACTTC. Protein: CASSKEPGQGYEQYF. The chain recombines TRBV5-1 with TRBJ2-7, with 10 bases matching TRBD1. Trimming at V came to 4 bases and at J to 4 bases, leaving 8 bases not matched to a gene. Germline values: CDR1 SGHRS, CDR2 YFSETQ. CDR3 length: 15 residues.

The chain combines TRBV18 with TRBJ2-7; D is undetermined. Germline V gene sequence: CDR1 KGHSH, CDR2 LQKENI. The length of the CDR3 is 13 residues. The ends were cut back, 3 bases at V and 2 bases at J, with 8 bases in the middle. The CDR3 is CASSPGSPYEQYF. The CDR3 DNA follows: TGTGCCAGCTCACCCGGGTCCCCCTACGAGCAGTACTTC.

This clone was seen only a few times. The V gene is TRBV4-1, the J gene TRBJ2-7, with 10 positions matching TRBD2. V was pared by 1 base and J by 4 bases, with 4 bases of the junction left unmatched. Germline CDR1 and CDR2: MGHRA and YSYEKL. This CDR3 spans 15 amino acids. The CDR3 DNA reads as TGCGCCAGCAGCCAAGCTCTAGCGGGAGTTTACGAGCAGTACTTC. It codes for CASSQALAGVYEQYF.

The CDR3: CSARQGWELFF. CDR3 bases: TGCAGTGCCAGACAGGGATGGGAGCTGTTTTTT. This rearrangement joins TRBV20-1 to TRBJ2-2, with 7 bases aligning to TRBD1. Trimming at V came to 6 bases and at J to 9 bases, leaving 4 bases not matched to a gene. The V gene's germline CDR1 is DFQATT and CDR2 SNEGSKA (reference sequence). The CDR3 is 11 amino acids.

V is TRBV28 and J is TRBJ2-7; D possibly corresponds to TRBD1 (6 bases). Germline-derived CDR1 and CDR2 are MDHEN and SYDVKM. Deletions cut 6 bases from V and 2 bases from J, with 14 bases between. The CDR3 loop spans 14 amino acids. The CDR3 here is CASSARGKAYEQYF. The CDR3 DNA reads TGTGCCAGCAGCGCCAGGGGTAAGGCCTACGAGCAGTACTTC.

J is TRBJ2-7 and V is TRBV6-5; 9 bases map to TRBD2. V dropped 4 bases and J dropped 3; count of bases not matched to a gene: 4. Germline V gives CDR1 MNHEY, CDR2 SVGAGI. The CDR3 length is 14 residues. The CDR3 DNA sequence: TGTGCCAGCAGTTCCGGGACTAGCTTCTACGAGCAGTACTTC. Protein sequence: CASSSGTSFYEQYF.

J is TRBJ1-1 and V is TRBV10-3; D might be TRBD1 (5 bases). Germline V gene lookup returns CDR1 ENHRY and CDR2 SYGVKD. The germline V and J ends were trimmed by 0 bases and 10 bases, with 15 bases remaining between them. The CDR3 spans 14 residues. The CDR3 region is CAISESGRIGGAFF. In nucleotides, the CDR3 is TGTGCCATCAGTGAGTCGGGGAGAATTGGGGGAGCTTTCTTT.

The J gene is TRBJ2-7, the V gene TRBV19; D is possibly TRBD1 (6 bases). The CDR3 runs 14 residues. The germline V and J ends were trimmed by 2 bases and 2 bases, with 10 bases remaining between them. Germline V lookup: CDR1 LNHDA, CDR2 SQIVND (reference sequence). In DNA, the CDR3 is TGTGCCAGTAGTATAAAGACAGGCCCCTACGAGCAGTACTTC. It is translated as CASSIKTGPYEQYF.

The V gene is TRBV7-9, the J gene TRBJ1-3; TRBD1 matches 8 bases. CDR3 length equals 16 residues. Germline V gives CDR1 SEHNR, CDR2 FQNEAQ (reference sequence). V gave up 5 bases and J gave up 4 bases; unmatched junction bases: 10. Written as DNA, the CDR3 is TGTGCCAGCAGCCCGGACAGGGCTGTTTGGGGAAACACCATATATTTT. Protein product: CASSPDRAVWGNTIYF.

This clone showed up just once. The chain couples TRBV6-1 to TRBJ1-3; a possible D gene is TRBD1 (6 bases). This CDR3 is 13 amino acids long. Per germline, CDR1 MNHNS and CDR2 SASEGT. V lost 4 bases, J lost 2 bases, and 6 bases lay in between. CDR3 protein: CASSAGAGNTIYF. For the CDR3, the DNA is TGTGCCAGCAGTGCAGGGGCTGGAAACACCATATATTTT.

Here the CDR3 reads CASLQGLAGASTDTQYF. CDR3 sequence (DNA): TGTGCCAGCTTACAGGGGCTAGCGGGAGCTTCCACAGATACGCAGTATTTT. The J gene is TRBJ2-3, the V gene TRBV28; TRBD2 matches at 10 bases. From germline, CDR1 is MDHEN and CDR2 SYDVKM. V shed 8 bases and J 2 bases; nucleotides not matched to a gene: 13. CDR3 size: 17 residues.

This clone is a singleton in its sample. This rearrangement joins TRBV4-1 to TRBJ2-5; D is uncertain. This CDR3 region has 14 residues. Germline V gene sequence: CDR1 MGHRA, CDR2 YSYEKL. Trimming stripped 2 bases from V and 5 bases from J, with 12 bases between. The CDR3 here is CASSQFNVRETQYF. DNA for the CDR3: TGCGCCAGCAGCCAATTTAATGTCAGGGAGACCCAGTACTTC.

The CDR3 spells CAWSPRPLRPQETQYF. The CDR3 DNA is TGTGCCTGGAGTCCGAGACCTCTACGGCCCCAAGAGACCCAGTACTTC. V usage is TRBV30 and J usage is TRBJ2-5; D gene uncertain. V lost 2 bases and J lost 1, with 17 bases in between. CDR3 length: 16 amino acids. The germline V gene encodes CDR1 GTSNPN and CDR2 SVGIG (reference sequence).

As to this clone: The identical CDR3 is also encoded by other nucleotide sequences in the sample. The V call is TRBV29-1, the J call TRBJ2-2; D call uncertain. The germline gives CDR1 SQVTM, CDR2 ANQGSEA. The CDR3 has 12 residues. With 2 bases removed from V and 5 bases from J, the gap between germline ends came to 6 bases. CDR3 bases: TGCAGCGTTGAAAAGGGAACCGGGGAGCTGTTTTTT. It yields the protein CSVEKGTGELFF.

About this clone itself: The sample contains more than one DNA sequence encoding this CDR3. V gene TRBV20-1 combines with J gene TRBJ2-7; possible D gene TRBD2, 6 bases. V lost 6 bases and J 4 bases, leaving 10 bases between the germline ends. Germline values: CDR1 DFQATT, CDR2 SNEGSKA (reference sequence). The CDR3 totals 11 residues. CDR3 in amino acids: CSAHSGYEQYF. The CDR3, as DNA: TGCAGTGCCCATAGCGGATACGAGCAGTACTTC.

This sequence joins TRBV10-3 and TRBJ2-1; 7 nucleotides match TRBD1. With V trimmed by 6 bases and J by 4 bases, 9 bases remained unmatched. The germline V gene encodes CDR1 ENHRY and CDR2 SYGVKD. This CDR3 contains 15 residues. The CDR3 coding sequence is TGTGCCATCAGCGATCCCCGGGACAGATACAATGAGCAGTTCTTC. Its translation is CAISDPRDRYNEQFF.

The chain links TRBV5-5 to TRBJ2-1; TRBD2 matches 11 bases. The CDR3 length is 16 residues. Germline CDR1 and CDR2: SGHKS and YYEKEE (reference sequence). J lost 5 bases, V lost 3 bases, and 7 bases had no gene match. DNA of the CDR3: TGTGCCAGCAGCTCGATTAGCGGGAGGGGCCACAATGAGCAGTTCTTC. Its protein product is CASSSISGRGHNEQFF.

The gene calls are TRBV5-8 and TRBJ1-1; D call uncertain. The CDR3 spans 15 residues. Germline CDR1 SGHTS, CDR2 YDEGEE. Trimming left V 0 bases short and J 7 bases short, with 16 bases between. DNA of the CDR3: TGTGCCAGCAGCTTGGTACGGATCCCCGGGGATGAAGCTTTCTTT. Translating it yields CASSLVRIPGDEAFF.

CDR3 in DNA: TGTGCCAGCAGTTTTTCTAGCGGGAGGGCCGGCTACGAGCAGTACTTC. It codes for CASSFSSGRAGYEQYF. The chain employs TRBV28 and TRBJ2-7; TRBD2 aligns across 12 bases. Germline V gene lookup returns CDR1 MDHEN and CDR2 SYDVKM. Germline trimming cut 3 bases from V and 3 bases from J; bases unmatched to any gene: 6. This CDR3 has 16 amino acids.

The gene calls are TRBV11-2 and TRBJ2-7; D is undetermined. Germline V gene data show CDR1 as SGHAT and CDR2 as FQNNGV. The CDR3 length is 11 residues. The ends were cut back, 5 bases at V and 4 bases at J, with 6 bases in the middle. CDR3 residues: CASSRNYEQYF. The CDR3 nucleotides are TGTGCCAGCAGCCGAAATTACGAGCAGTACTTC.

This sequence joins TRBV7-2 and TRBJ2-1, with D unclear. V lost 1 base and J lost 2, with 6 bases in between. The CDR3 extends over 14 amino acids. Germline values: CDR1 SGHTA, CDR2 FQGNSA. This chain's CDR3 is CASSLEWTYNEQFF. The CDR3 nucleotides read TGTGCCAGCAGCTTAGAGTGGACCTACAATGAGCAGTTCTTC.

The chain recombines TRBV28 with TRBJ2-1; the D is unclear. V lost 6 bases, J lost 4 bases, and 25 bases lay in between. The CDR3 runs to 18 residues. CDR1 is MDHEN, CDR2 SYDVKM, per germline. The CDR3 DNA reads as TGTGCCAGCAGACAAACCAAACGCCAGGCAAAGACATACAATGAGCAGTTCTTC. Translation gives CASRQTKRQAKTYNEQFF.

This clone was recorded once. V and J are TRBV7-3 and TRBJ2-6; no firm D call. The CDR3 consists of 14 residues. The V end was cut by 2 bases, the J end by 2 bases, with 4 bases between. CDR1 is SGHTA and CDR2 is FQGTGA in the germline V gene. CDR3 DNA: TGTGCCAGCAGCTTAGGGGCTGGGGCCAACGTCCTGACTTTC. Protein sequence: CASSLGAGANVLTF.

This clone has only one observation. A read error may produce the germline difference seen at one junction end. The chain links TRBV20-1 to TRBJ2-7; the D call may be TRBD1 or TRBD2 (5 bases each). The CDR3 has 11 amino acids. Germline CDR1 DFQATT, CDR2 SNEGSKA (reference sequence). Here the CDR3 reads CSAHISGRSNF. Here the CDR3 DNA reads TGCAGTGCCCACATTTCGGGACGCTCGAACTTC.

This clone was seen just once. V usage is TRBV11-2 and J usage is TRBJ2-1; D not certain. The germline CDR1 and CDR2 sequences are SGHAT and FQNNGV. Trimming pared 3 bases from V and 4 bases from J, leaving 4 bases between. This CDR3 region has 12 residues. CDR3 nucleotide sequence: TGTGCCAGCAGCTTTAGATACAATGAGCAGTTCTTC. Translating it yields CASSFRYNEQFF.